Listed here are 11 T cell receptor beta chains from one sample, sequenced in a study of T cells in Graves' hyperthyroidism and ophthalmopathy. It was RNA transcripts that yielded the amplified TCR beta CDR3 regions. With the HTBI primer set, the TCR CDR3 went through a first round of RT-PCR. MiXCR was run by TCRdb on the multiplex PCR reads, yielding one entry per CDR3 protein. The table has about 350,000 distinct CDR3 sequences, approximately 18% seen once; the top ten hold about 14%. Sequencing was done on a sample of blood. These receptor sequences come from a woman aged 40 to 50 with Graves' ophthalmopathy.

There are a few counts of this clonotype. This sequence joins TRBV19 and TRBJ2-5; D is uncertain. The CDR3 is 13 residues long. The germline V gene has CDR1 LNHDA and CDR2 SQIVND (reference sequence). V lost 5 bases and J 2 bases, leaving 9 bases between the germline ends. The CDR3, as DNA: TGTGCCAGTAGTCGATGGCCTCAAGAGACCCAGTACTTC. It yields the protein CASSRWPQETQYF.

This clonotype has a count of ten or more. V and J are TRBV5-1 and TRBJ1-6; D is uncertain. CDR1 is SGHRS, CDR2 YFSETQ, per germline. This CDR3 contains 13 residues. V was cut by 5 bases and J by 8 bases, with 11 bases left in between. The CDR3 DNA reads TGCGCCAGCAGTGGGGATCTTGATTCACCCCTCCACTTT. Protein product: CASSGDLDSPLHF.

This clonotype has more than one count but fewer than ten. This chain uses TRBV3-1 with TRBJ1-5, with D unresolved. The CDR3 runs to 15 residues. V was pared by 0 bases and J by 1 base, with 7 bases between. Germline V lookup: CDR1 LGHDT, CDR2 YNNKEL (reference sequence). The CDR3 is CASSQDLQSNQPQHF. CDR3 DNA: TGTGCCAGCAGCCAAGATCTACAGAGCAATCAGCCCCAGCATTTT.

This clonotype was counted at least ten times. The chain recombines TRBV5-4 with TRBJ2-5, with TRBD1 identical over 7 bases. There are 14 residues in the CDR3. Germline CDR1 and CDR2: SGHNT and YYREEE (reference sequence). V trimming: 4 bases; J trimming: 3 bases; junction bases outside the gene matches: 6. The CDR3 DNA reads TGTGCCAGCAGCAGTGGGACAGCCAAAGAGACCCAGTACTTC. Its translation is CASSSGTAKETQYF.

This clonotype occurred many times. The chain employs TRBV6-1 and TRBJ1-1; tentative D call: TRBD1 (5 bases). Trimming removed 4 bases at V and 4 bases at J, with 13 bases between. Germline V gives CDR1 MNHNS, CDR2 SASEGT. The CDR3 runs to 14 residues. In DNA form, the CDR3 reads TGTGCCAGCAGTGTGGGAGCTCAGGGCACTGAAGCTTTCTTT. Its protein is CASSVGAQGTEAFF.

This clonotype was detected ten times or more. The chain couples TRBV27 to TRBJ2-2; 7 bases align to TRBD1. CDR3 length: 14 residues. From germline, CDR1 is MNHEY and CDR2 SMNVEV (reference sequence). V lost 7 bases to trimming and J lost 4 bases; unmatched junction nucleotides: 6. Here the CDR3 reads CASKTGFVTGELFF. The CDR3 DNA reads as TGTGCCAGCAAGACAGGGTTCGTCACCGGGGAGCTGTTTTTT.

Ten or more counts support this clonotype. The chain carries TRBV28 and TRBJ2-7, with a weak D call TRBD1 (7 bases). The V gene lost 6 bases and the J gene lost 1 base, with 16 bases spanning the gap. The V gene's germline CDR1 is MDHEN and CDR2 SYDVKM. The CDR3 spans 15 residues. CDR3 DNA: TGTGCCAGCAGCCGGCTCTCAGGGGGGTCCTACGAGCAGTACTTC. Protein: CASSRLSGGSYEQYF.

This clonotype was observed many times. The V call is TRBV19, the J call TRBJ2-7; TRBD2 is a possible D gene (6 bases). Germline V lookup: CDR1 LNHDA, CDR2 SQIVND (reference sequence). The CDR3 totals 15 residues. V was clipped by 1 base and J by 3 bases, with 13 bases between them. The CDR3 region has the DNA TGTGCCAGTAGTATAGGAGGAGGGAATGGCTACGAGCAGTACTTC. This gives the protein CASSIGGGNGYEQYF.

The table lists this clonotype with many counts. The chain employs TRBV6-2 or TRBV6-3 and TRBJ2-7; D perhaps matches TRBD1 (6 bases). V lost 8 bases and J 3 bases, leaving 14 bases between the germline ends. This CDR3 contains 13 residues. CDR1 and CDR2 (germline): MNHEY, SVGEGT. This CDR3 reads CASWGQGNYEQYF. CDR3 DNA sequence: TGTGCCAGCTGGGGGCAGGGGAACTACGAGCAGTACTTC.

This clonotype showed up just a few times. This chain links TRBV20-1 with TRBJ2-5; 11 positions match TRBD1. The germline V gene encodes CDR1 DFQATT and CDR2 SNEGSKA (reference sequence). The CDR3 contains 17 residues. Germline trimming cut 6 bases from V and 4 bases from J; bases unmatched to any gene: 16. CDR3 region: CSAQPPLPGTGGETQYF. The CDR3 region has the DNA TGCAGTGCCCAGCCCCCTTTACCCGGGACAGGGGGAGAGACCCAGTACTTC.

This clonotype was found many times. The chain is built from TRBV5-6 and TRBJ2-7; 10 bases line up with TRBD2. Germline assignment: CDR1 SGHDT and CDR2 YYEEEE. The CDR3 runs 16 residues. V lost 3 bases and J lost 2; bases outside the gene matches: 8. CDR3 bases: TGTGCCAGCAGCTCCTTTATAGGACTAGCGGCCTACGAGCAGTACTTC. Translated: CASSSFIGLAAYEQYF. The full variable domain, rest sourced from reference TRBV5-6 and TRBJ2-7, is DAGVTQSPTHLIKTRGQQVTLRCSPKSGHDTVSWYQQALGQGPQFIFQYYEEEERQRGNFPDRFSGHQFPNYSSELNVNALLLGDSALYLCASSSFIGLAAYEQYFGPGTRLTVT.